One and the same sample provided the 27 T cell receptor beta chains below, sequenced in a study of OX40 agonist ivuxolimab in advanced cancers. The repertoire was sequenced with immunoSEQ multiplex PCR; TCRdb's copy has only in-frame clones and lacks some. The data show around 30,000 clones, nearly 95% seen once. The sequenced sample was CD4+ or CD8+ T cells sorted from blood, obtained in a trial of the OX40 agonist ivuxolimab. Receptors were obtained from an adult with an advanced solid tumor such as melanoma, head and neck, liver or kidney cancer.

The V and J genes are TRBV28 and TRBJ1-5; maybe TRBD1 (6 bases). Trimming cost V 6 bases and J 3 bases, with 15 bases left between them. The CDR3 runs 15 residues. Germline CDR1 reads MDHEN; CDR2 reads SYDVKM. The CDR3 sequence: CASRPGTTFNQPQHF. CDR3 in DNA: TGTGCCAGCAGACCCGGGACAACCTTCAATCAGCCCCAGCATTTT.

As concerns this clone: Within the sample, other DNA sequences also encode this same CDR3. The gene calls are TRBV19 and TRBJ1-2; D is possibly TRBD1 (5 bases). CDR1 is LNHDA, CDR2 SQIVND, per germline (reference sequence). V was trimmed by 3 bases and J by 2 bases, leaving 10 bases between them. CDR3 length equals 14 residues. The DNA for the CDR3 is TGTGCCAGTAGTATTTCGGGGGTGAACTATGGCTACACCTTC. It encodes CASSISGVNYGYTF.

V is TRBV6-7 and J is TRBJ1-2; the match to TRBD1 covers 8 bases. TRBV6-7 is an ORF for which the function is uncertain. The CDR3 has 14 residues. The junction had 8 bases not matched to a gene; V was cut back by 6 bases and J by 5 bases. The CDR3 DNA reads TGTGCCAGCAGACCTGGACAGGGTCGGTATGGCTACACCTTC. It codes for CASRPGQGRYGYTF.

V and J are TRBV5-1 and TRBJ2-5; 8 nucleotides match TRBD2. J lost 2 bases, V lost 1 base, and 7 bases had no gene match. The CDR3 spans 16 residues. The V gene's germline CDR1 is SGHRS and CDR2 YFSETQ. This CDR3 is CASSLRLAGRQETQYF. CDR3 nucleotide sequence: TGCGCCAGCAGCTTGAGGCTAGCGGGCCGACAAGAGACCCAGTACTTC.

The chain employs TRBV10-3 and TRBJ2-3; D is undetermined. This CDR3 contains 13 residues. V was shortened by 5 bases and J by 2 bases, with 8 bases between the two germline ends. Germline CDR1 and CDR2: ENHRY and SYGVKD. In DNA form, the CDR3 reads TGTGCCATCAGTCGGCAGTACACAGATACGCAGTATTTT. This translates into CAISRQYTDTQYF.

This rearrangement joins TRBV6-1 to TRBJ2-7; TRBD2 agrees at 7 bases. This CDR3 is built from 14 residues. In germline, CDR1 is MNHNS, CDR2 SASEGT. J was trimmed by 4 bases and V by 6 bases; bases with no gene match: 9. The CDR3 is CASRYSGSLYEQYF. The CDR3 bases are TGTGCCAGCAGATATAGCGGGTCTCTGTACGAGCAGTACTTC.

The chain recombines TRBV2 with TRBJ2-3, with TRBD1 as a possible D gene (6 bases). V gave up 7 bases and J gave up 4 bases, with 15 bases separating them. The CDR3 runs to 14 residues. CDR1 and CDR2 from the germline V gene are SNHLY and FYNNEI. CDR3 bases: TGTGCCAGCAACATCATCAGGGGCGCAGATACGCAGTATTTT. It codes for CASNIIRGADTQYF. The variable domain in full, completed from reference TRBV2 and TRBJ2-3, reads EPEVTQTPSHQVTQMGQEVILRCVPISNHLYFYWYRQILGQKVEFLVSFYNNEISEKSEIFDDQFSVERPDGSNFTLKIRSTKLEDSAMYFCASNIIRGADTQYFGPGTRLTVL.

This chain links TRBV18 with TRBJ1-6; 11 bases match TRBD1. This CDR3 comprises 15 residues. Trimming cost V 4 bases and J 7 bases; bases outside gene matches: 3. Germline-derived CDR1 and CDR2 are KGHSH and LQKENI. CDR3 region: CASSLGQGANSPLHF. CDR3 DNA: TGTGCCAGCTCACTTGGACAGGGGGCAAATTCACCCCTCCACTTT.

The chain joins TRBV4-3 to TRBJ2-5; D might be TRBD1 (5 bases). The V gene's germline CDR1 is LGHNA and CDR2 YSLEER. CDR3 size: 14 residues. V dropped 0 bases and J dropped 5 bases, with 10 bases sitting between them. CDR3 amino acids: CASSQDWAGETQYF. The CDR3 bases are TGCGCCAGCAGCCAAGATTGGGCAGGGGAGACCCAGTACTTC.

V and J are TRBV6-6 and TRBJ2-2, with 8 nucleotides matching TRBD1. From germline, CDR1 is MNHNY and CDR2 SVGAGI (reference sequence). The CDR3 is 15 amino acids. Trimming cost V 4 bases and J 6 bases; bases outside gene matches: 7. The chain's CDR3 is CASSFSGGAAGELFF. The DNA of the CDR3 is TGTGCCAGCAGTTTTTCAGGGGGCGCGGCCGGGGAGCTGTTTTTT.

The chain joins TRBV2 to TRBJ1-1; 8 bases match TRBD1. After removal of 6 bases from V and 4 bases from J, the junction contained 13 bases not matched to a gene. The CDR3 loop spans 16 amino acids. The V gene's germline CDR1 is SNHLY and CDR2 FYNNEI. The CDR3 protein is CASSKQDRGRSTEAFF. CDR3 DNA sequence: TGTGCCAGCAGCAAACAAGACAGGGGACGGAGCACTGAAGCTTTCTTT. Combining the CDR3 with reference TRBV2 and TRBJ1-1 gives the whole variable domain EPEVTQTPSHQVTQMGQEVILRCVPISNHLYFYWYRQILGQKVEFLVSFYNNEISEKSEIFDDQFSVERPDGSNFTLKIRSTKLEDSAMYFCASSKQDRGRSTEAFFGQGTRLTVV.

In regard to this clone: The sample contains more than one DNA sequence encoding this CDR3. The chain has TRBV7-3 and TRBJ2-1; TRBD2 matches 9 bases. This CDR3 is built from 15 residues. Germline trimming cut 2 bases from V and 2 bases from J; bases unmatched to any gene: 1. CDR1 is SGHTA and CDR2 is FQGTGA in the germline V gene. The CDR3 coding sequence is TGTGCCAGCAGCTTACGCGGGGGGGCCTACAATGAGCAGTTCTTC. Translation gives CASSLRGGAYNEQFF.

The rearrangement uses TRBV18 and TRBJ2-7, with D tentatively TRBD1 or TRBD2 (5 bases each). This CDR3 spans 13 amino acids. Deletions cut 5 bases from V and 3 bases from J, with 11 bases between. Germline assignment: CDR1 KGHSH and CDR2 LQKENI. The CDR3 is CASSEVRGYEQYF. The DNA for the CDR3 is TGTGCCAGCTCAGAGGTGAGGGGCTACGAGCAGTACTTC.

The chain links TRBV2 to TRBJ1-5, with D maybe TRBD1 (5 bases). The germline CDR1 and CDR2 sequences are SNHLY and FYNNEI. V was pared by 3 bases and J by 1 base, with 10 bases between. The CDR3 spans 15 residues. The CDR3 region is CASSEVGESNQPQHF. CDR3 coding DNA: TGTGCCAGCAGTGAGGTAGGGGAAAGCAATCAGCCCCAGCATTTT.

This rearrangement joins TRBV19 to TRBJ2-6; D uncertain. The V and J ends lost 4 bases and 0 bases respectively, with 13 bases between them. Germline V gene lookup returns CDR1 LNHDA and CDR2 SQIVND (reference sequence). CDR3 length: 17 amino acids. The CDR3 loop reads CASSTLGRSSGANVLTF. The CDR3 nucleotides read TGTGCCAGTAGTACCTTAGGACGTTCCTCTGGGGCCAACGTCCTGACTTTC.

This chain connects TRBV6-1 to TRBJ2-1; D might be TRBD1 or TRBD2, each matching 5 bases. V lost 4 bases and J 8 bases, leaving 15 bases between the germline ends. This CDR3 has 14 amino acids. CDR1 and CDR2 from the germline V gene are MNHNS and SASEGT. CDR3 amino acids: CASSGGGLWYEQFF. CDR3 bases: TGTGCCAGCAGTGGGGGCGGGCTATGGTATGAGCAGTTCTTC.

The V and J genes are TRBV28 and TRBJ2-2; 7 bases are a match to TRBD1. Germline trimming cut 5 bases from V and 1 base from J; bases unmatched to any gene: 4. The CDR3 loop spans 15 amino acids. Germline-derived CDR1 and CDR2 are MDHEN and SYDVKM. The CDR3 region has the DNA TGTGCCAGCAGTCACCGGGACAGGAACACCGGGGAGCTGTTTTTT. Translation: CASSHRDRNTGELFF. Drawing the rest from reference TRBV28 and TRBJ2-2, the complete variable domain is DVKVTQSSRYLVKRTGEKVFLECVQDMDHENMFWYRQDPGLGLRLIYFSYDVKMKEKGDIPEGYSVSREKKERFSLILESASTNQTSMYLCASSHRDRNTGELFFGEGSRLTVL.

The chain is built from TRBV19 and TRBJ1-5; TRBD1 agrees at 12 bases. The CDR3 runs to 14 residues. Germline-derived CDR1 and CDR2 are LNHDA and SQIVND (reference sequence). V lost 9 bases, J lost 4 bases, and 4 bases stayed unmatched. CDR3 DNA: TGTGCCAGGGGACAGGGGGCACGTAATCAGCCCCAGCATTTT. This encodes CARGQGARNQPQHF.

The chain uses TRBV4-2 and TRBJ2-2; 7 bases match TRBD1. CDR3 length: 16 amino acids. Trimming at V came to 0 bases and at J to 4 bases, leaving 5 bases not matched to a gene. Germline values: CDR1 LGHNA, CDR2 YNFKEQ. The DNA for the CDR3 is TGTGCCAGCAGCCAAGATCGGACAGGTTTCACCGGGGAGCTGTTTTTT. It codes for CASSQDRTGFTGELFF.

J is TRBJ1-5 and V is TRBV5-1; D gene unclear. The V end lost 4 bases, the J end lost 5 bases, and 10 bases lay between the germline ends. The length of the CDR3 is 13 residues. The germline CDR1 and CDR2 sequences are SGHRS and YFSETQ. This CDR3 is CASSADGYQPQHF. Here the CDR3 DNA reads TGCGCCAGCAGCGCGGACGGTTATCAGCCCCAGCATTTT.

The chain employs TRBV5-1 and TRBJ1-2; D may be TRBD1 (5 bases). The V end was cut by 0 bases, the J end by 5 bases, with 14 bases between. CDR1 is SGHRS and CDR2 is YFSETQ in the germline V gene. The CDR3 is made up of 15 amino acids. As DNA, the CDR3 is TGCGCCAGCAGCTTGGAGGCAGGGCGGGATTATGGCTACACCTTC. This gives the protein CASSLEAGRDYGYTF.

Details on this clone: An end of the junction does not agree with germline; a read error may underlie this. This chain links TRBV7-9 with TRBJ2-2, with 11 bases fitting TRBD2. Germline V gene sequence: CDR1 SEHNR, CDR2 FQNEAQ (reference sequence). This CDR3 has 16 residues. The CDR3 region is CASSSQTSGNAGELFF. The CDR3 nucleotides read TGTGCCAGCAGCTCACAGACTAGCGGGAACGCCGGGGAGCTGTTTTTT.

This chain uses TRBV6-1 with TRBJ2-3; 7 bases are shared with TRBD1. Germline V gene data show CDR1 as MNHNS and CDR2 as SASEGT. Trimming took 5 bases from V and 4 from J; bases not matched to a gene: 9. The CDR3 runs to 15 residues. In DNA, the CDR3 is TGTGCCAGCAGTTTAGAGAGGGGGCGCCCAGATACGCAGTATTTT. This sequence encodes CASSLERGRPDTQYF.

The chain recombines TRBV30 with TRBJ2-7, with a weak D call TRBD2 (5 bases). The CDR3 runs 14 residues. V was cut by 3 bases and J by 7 bases, with 19 bases left in between. CDR1 is GTSNPN, CDR2 SVGIG, per germline (reference sequence). The CDR3 here is CAWRREMGPWEQYF. Here the CDR3 DNA reads TGTGCCTGGAGACGGGAAATGGGCCCGTGGGAGCAGTACTTC.

The chain combines TRBV14 with TRBJ2-7; D is unresolved. V dropped 0 bases and J dropped 7 bases, with 16 bases sitting between them. CDR3 size: 15 residues. The germline CDR1 and CDR2 sequences are SGHDN and FVKESK. The CDR3, as DNA: TGTGCCAGCAGCCAAGAAGGTATTTTTACGATGGAGCAGTACTTC. Amino acids: CASSQEGIFTMEQYF.

The chain uses TRBV28 and TRBJ2-7, with 11 nucleotides matching TRBD2. V gave up 2 bases and J gave up 3 bases; unmatched junction bases: 6. The germline CDR1 and CDR2 sequences are MDHEN and SYDVKM. CDR3 size: 16 residues. The CDR3 is CASSLEGSGRDYEQYF. The CDR3, as DNA: TGTGCCAGCAGTTTAGAAGGTAGCGGGAGGGACTACGAGCAGTACTTC.

The chain's CDR3 is CASSLSRTGGADTQYF. CDR3 sequence (DNA): TGCGCCAGCAGCTTGTCTAGGACTGGGGGAGCAGATACGCAGTATTTT. This chain joins TRBV5-1 and TRBJ2-3; the D gene could be TRBD1 or TRBD2 (5 bases each). The germline V gene has CDR1 SGHRS and CDR2 YFSETQ. Trimming shortened V by 1 base and J by 4 bases, and 16 bases separated the two germline ends. The CDR3 runs to 16 residues.